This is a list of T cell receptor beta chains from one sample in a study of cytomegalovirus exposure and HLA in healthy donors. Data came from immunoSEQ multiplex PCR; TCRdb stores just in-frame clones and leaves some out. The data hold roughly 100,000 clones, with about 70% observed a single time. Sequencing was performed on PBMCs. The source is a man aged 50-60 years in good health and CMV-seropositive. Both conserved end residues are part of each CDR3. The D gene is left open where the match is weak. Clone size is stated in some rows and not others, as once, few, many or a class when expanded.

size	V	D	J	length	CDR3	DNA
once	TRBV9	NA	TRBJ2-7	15	CASSVGGTTYYEQYF	TGTGCCAGCAGCGTAGGTGGGACAACTTACTACGAGCAGTACTTC
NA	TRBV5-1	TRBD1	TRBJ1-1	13	CASSLAGQGEAFF	TGCGCCAGCAGCTTGGCGGGACAGGGGGAGGCTTTCTTT
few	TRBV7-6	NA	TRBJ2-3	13	CASSLDSPDTQYF	TGTGCCAGCAGCTTAGACTCCCCAGATACGCAGTATTTT
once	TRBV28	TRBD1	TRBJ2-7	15	CASSGAGTGYHEQYF	TGTGCCAGCAGTGGAGCCGGGACAGGATACCACGAGCAGTACTTC
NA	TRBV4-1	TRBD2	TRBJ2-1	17	CASSQDVGAGGLNEQFF	TGCGCCAGCAGCCAAGATGTCGGAGCGGGAGGACTCAATGAGCAGTTCTTC
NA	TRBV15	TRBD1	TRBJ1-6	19	CATSKTFAGQAGRNSPLHF	TGTGCCACCAGCAAAACGTTCGCGGGACAGGCCGGTCGAAATTCACCCCTCCACTTT
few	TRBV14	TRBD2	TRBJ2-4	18	CASSPLNLREGAKNIQYF	TGTGCCAGCAGCCCTCTGAACCTAAGGGAGGGAGCCAAAAACATTCAGTACTTC
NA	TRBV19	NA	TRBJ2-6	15	CASNPGRVGANVLTF	TGTGCCAGTAACCCTGGGAGAGTTGGGGCCAACGTCCTGACTTTC
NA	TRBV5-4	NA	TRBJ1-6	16	CASSLRGLAYNSPLHF	TGTGCCAGCAGCCTACGTGGTTTGGCCTATAATTCACCCCTCCACTTT
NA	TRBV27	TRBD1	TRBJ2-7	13	CASGTGVGYEQYF	TGTGCCAGCGGGACAGGGGTGGGGTACGAGCAGTACTTC
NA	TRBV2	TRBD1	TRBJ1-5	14	CATRPGQGNQPQHF	TGTGCCACCCGACCGGGACAGGGGAATCAGCCCCAGCATTTT
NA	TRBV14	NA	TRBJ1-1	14	CASSHQNQGTEAFF	TGTGCCAGCAGCCATCAGAACCAGGGCACTGAAGCTTTCTTT
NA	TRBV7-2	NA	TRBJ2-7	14	CASSKDPGTYEQYF	TGTGCCAGCAGCAAAGACCCGGGGACCTACGAGCAGTACTTC
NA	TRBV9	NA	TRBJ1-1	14	CASSPQPMNTEAFF	TGTGCCAGCAGCCCCCAACCTATGAACACTGAAGCTTTCTTT
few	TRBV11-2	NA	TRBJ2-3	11	CASSLADTQYF	TGTGCCAGCAGCTTAGCGGATACGCAGTATTTT
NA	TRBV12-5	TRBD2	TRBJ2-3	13	CASGLVGDYPQYF	TGTGCTAGTGGTTTGGTAGGGGACTATCCGCAGTATTTT
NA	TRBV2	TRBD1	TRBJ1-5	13	CASSRDSDRPQHF	TGTGCCAGCAGCCGGGACAGTGATAGGCCCCAGCATTTT
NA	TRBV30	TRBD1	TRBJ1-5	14	CAWSVGTGKQPQHF	TGTGCCTGGAGTGTAGGGACAGGAAAACAGCCCCAGCATTTT
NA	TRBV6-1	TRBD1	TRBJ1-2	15	CASSETGQGRLGYTF	TGTGCCAGCAGTGAGACCGGACAGGGACGTCTTGGCTACACCTTC
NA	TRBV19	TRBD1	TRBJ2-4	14	CASSITGGRNIQYF	TGTGCCAGTAGTATCACAGGGGGCAGGAACATTCAGTACTTC
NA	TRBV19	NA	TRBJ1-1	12	CASTGEFTEAFF	TGTGCCAGTACAGGGGAGTTCACTGAAGCTTTCTTT
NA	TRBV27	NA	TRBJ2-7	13	CASSLSRGNEQYF	TGTGCCAGCAGTTTATCGAGGGGGAACGAGCAGTACTTC
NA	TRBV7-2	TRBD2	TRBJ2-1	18	CASSLASGGGYSYNEQFF	TGTGCCAGCAGCTTAGCTAGCGGGGGGGGATATTCCTACAATGAGCAGTTCTTC
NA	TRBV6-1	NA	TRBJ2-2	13	CASSVTATGELFF	TGTGCCAGCAGTGTAACAGCCACCGGGGAGCTGTTTTTT
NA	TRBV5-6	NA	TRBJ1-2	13	CASSLVGVWGYTF	TGTGCCAGCAGCTTGGTAGGGGTATGGGGCTACACCTTC
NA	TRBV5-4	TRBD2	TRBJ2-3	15	CASRSLAGVPDTQYF	TGTGCCAGCAGGTCACTAGCGGGAGTGCCAGATACGCAGTATTTT
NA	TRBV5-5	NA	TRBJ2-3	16	CASSLAAGGFTDTQYF	TGTGCCAGCAGCTTGGCGGCAGGGGGGTTCACAGATACGCAGTATTTT
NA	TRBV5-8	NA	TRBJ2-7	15	CASSLFEDKYYEQYF	TGTGCCAGCAGCTTGTTCGAGGACAAATACTACGAGCAGTACTTC
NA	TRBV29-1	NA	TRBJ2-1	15	CSVRSDSSAYNEQFF	TGCAGCGTTAGATCGGACAGCTCTGCCTACAATGAGCAGTTCTTC
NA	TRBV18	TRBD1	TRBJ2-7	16	CASSPARDRVSYEQYF	TGTGCCAGCTCACCGGCCCGAGACAGGGTCTCCTACGAGCAGTACTTC
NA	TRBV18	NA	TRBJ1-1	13	CATHSTPNTEAFF	TGTGCCACCCATTCCACACCGAACACTGAAGCTTTCTTT
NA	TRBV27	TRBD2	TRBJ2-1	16	CASSFKASLNSGRWIF	TGTGCCAGCAGTTTCAAGGCGTCCCTAAATAGCGGGAGATGGATCTTC
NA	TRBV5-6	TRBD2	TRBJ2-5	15	CASSLVGREEETQYF	TGTGCCAGCAGCTTGGTGGGGCGGGAGGAAGAGACCCAGTACTTC
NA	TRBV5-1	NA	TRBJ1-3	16	CASSADRPSSGNTIYF	TGCGCCAGCAGCGCTGACAGGCCTTCCTCTGGAAACACCATATATTTT
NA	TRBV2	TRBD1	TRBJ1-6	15	CASRKGQANNSPLHF	TGTGCCAGCAGGAAGGGACAGGCCAATAATTCACCCCTCCACTTT
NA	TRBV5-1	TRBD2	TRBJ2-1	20	CASSLSLRPLTSGGYNEQFF	TGCGCCAGCAGCTTGTCCCTTCGACCACTAACTAGCGGGGGCTACAATGAGCAGTTCTTC
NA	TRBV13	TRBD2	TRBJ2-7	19	CASSGYRTSGRESSYEQYF	TGTGCCAGCAGCGGCTATCGGACTAGCGGGAGGGAAAGCTCCTACGAGCAGTACTTC
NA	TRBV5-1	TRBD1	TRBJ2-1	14	CASSFGTAYNEQFF	TGCGCCAGCAGCTTCGGGACAGCCTACAATGAGCAGTTCTTC
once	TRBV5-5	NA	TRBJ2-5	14	CASSFPGRGETQYF	TGTGCCAGCAGCTTCCCGGGACGGGGGGAGACCCAGTACTTC
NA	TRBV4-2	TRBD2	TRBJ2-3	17	CASSQGLAGGSTDTQYF	TGTGCCAGCAGCCAAGGACTAGCGGGGGGGAGCACAGATACGCAGTATTTT
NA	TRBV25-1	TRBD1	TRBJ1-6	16	CASSERGAGGNSPLHF	TGTGCCAGCAGTGAAAGAGGGGCAGGGGGAAATTCACCCCTCCACTTT
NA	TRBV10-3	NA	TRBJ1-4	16	CAISERARGNNEKLFF	TGTGCCATCAGTGAAAGGGCTAGGGGGAACAATGAAAAACTGTTTTTT
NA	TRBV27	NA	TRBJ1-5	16	CASSLSSGNGNQPQHF	TGTGCCAGCAGTTTATCCTCCGGTAACGGCAATCAGCCCCAGCATTTT
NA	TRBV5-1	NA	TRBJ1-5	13	CASSLMVDQPQHF	TGCGCCAGCAGCTTGATGGTAGATCAGCCCCAGCATTTT
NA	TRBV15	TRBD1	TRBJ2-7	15	CATSRLLTGIYEQYF	TGTGCCACCAGCAGACTTCTGACAGGGATCTACGAGCAGTACTTC
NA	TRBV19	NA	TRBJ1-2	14	CASSIGDRKDGYTF	TGTGCCAGTAGTATAGGAGACAGAAAAGATGGCTACACCTTC
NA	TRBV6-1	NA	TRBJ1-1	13	CAARNRLGTEAFF	TGTGCCGCTCGGAACAGGCTAGGGACTGAAGCTTTCTTT
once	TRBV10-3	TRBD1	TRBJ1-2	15	CAITHGDRGPNGYTF	TGTGCCATCACCCACGGGGACAGGGGGCCAAATGGCTACACCTTC
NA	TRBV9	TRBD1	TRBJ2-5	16	CASSANWGTGPETQYF	TGTGCCAGCAGCGCCAACTGGGGGACAGGGCCGGAGACCCAGTACTTC
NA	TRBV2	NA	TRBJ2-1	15	CASSEERTYDNEQFF	TGTGCCAGCAGTGAGGAGCGGACGTATGACAATGAGCAGTTCTTC
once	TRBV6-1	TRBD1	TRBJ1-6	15	CASSMIQGVDSPLHF	TGTGCCAGCAGTATGATACAGGGGGTTGATTCACCCCTCCACTTT
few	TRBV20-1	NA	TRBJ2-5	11	CSAAFRETQYF	TGCAGTGCTGCCTTCAGGGAGACCCAGTACTTC
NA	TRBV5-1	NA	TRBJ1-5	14	CASSLQGGSQPQHF	TGCGCCAGCAGCTTGCAAGGGGGTAGTCAGCCCCAGCATTTT
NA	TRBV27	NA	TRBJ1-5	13	CASSWGVGQPQHF	TGTGCCAGCAGTTGGGGGGTGGGGCAGCCCCAGCATTTT
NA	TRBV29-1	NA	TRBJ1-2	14	CSVEAPQGAYGYTF	TGCAGCGTTGAAGCGCCACAGGGAGCCTATGGCTACACCTTC
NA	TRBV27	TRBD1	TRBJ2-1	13	CASSFHDRVEQFF	TGTGCCAGCAGTTTCCACGACAGGGTTGAGCAGTTCTTC
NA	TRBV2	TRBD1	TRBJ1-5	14	CASSPGQINQPQHF	TGTGCCAGCAGTCCGGGACAGATCAATCAGCCCCAGCATTTT
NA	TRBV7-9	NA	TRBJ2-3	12	CASSWEMGTQYF	TGTGCCAGCAGCTGGGAGATGGGGACGCAGTATTTT
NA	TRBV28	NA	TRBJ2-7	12	CASSLTDSEQYF	TGTGCCAGCAGTTTGACTGATAGCGAGCAGTACTTC
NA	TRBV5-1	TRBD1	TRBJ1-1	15	CASSRQGESNTEAFF	TGCGCCAGCAGCCGACAGGGGGAGTCGAACACTGAAGCTTTCTTT